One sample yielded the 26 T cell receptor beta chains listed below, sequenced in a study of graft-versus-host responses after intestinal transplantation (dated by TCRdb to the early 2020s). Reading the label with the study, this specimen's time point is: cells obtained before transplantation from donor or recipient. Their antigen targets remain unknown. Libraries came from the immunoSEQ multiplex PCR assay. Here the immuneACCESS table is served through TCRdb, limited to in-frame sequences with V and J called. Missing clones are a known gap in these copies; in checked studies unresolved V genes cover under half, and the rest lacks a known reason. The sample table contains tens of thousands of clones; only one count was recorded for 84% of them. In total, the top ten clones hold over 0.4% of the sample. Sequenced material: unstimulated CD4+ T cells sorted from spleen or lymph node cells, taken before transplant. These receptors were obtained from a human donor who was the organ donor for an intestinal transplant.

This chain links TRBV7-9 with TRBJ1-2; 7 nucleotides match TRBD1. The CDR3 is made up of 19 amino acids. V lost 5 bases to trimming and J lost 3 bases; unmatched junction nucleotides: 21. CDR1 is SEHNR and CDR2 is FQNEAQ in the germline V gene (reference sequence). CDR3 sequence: CASSPPNRQGRVSDYGYTF. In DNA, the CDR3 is TGTGCCAGCAGCCCCCCAAACCGACAGGGACGGGTTTCTGACTATGGCTACACCTTC.

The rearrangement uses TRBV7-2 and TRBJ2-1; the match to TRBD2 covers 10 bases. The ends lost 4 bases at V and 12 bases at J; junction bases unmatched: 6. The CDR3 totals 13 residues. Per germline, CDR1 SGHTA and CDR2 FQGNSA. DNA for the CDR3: TGTGCCAGCAGCTCGAGGACTAGCGGAACGCAGTTCTTC. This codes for CASSSRTSGTQFF.

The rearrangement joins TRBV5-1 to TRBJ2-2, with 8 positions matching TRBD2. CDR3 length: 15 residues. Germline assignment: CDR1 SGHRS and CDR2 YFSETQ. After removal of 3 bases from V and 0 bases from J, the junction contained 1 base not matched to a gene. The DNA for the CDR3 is TGCGCCAGCAGCTCGGGGGGGACGAACACCGGGGAGCTGTTTTTT. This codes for CASSSGGTNTGELFF.

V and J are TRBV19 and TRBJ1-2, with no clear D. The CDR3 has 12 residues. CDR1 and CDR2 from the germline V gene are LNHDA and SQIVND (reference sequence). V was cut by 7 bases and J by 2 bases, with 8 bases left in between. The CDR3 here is CASKRVNYGYTF. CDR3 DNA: TGTGCCAGTAAAAGAGTAAACTATGGCTACACCTTC.

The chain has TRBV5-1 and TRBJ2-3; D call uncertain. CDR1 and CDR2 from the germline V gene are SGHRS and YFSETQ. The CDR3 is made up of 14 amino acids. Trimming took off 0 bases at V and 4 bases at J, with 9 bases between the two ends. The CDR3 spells CASSLGRTPDTQYF. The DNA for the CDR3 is TGCGCCAGCAGCTTGGGACGAACTCCAGATACGCAGTATTTT.

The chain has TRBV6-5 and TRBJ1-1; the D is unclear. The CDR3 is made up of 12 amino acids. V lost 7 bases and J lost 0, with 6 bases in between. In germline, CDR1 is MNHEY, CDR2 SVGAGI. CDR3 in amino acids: CASTGVNTEAFF. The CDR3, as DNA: TGTGCCAGCACAGGAGTGAACACTGAAGCTTTCTTT.

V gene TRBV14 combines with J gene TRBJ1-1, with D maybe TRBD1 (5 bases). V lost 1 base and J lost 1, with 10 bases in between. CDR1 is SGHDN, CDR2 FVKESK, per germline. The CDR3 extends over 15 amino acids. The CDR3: CASSQAWGRNTEAFF. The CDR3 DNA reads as TGTGCCAGCAGCCAAGCCTGGGGCAGGAACACTGAAGCTTTCTTT.

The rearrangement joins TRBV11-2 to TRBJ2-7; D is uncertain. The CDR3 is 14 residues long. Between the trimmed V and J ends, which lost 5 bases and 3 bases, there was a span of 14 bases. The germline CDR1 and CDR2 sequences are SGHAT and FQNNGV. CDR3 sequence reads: CASSPQDLGYEQYF. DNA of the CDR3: TGTGCCAGCAGCCCGCAGGATTTGGGCTACGAGCAGTACTTC.

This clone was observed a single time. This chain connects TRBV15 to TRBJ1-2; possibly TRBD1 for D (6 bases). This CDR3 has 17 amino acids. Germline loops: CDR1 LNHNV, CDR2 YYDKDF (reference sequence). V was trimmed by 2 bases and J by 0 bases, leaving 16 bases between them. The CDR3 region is CATSRYPEDSANYGYTF. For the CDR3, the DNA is TGTGCCACCAGCAGATACCCAGAGGACAGTGCTAACTATGGCTACACCTTC.

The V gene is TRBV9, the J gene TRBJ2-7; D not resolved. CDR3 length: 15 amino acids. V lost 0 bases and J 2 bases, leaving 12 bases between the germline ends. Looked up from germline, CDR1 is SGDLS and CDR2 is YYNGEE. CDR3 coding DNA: TGTGCCAGCAGCGTAGAAGCGTTCTCCCCCTACGAGCAGTACTTC. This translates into CASSVEAFSPYEQYF.

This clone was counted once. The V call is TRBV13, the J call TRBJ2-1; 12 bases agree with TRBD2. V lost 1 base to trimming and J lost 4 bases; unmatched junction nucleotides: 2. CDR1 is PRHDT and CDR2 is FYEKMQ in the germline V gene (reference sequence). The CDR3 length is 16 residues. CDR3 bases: TGTGCCAGCAGCTTAGCTGGGACTAGCGGGTACAATGAGCAGTTCTTC. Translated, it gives CASSLAGTSGYNEQFF. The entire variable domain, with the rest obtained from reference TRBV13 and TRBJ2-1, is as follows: AAGVIQSPRHLIKEKRETATLKCYPIPRHDTVYWYQQGPGQDPQFLISFYEKMQSDKGSIPDRFSAQQFSDYHSELNMSSLELGDSALYFCASSLAGTSGYNEQFFGPGTRLTVL.

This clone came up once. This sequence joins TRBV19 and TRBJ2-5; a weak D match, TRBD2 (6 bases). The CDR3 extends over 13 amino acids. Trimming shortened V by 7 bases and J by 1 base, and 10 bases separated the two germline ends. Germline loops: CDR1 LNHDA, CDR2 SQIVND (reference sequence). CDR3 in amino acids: CASKSGPQETQYF. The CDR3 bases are TGTGCCAGTAAGAGCGGGCCCCAAGAGACCCAGTACTTC.

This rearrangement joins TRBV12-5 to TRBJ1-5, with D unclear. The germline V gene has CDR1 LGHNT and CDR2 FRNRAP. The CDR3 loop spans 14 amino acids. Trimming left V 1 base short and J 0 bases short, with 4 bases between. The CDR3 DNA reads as TGTGCTAGTGGTTTGGGACATAGCAATCAGCCCCAGCATTTT. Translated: CASGLGHSNQPQHF.

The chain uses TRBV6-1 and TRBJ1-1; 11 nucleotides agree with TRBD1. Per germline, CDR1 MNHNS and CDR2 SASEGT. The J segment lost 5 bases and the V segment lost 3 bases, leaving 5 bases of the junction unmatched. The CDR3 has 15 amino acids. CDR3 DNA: TGTGCCAGCAGTGATGGGACAGGGGGAGGGACTGAAGCTTTCTTT. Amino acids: CASSDGTGGGTEAFF.

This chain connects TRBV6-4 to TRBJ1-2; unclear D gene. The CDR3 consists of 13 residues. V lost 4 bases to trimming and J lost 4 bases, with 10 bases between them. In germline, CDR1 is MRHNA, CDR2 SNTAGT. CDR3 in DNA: TGTGCCAGCAGTGCGACACCAACCTATGGCTACACCTTC. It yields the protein CASSATPTYGYTF.

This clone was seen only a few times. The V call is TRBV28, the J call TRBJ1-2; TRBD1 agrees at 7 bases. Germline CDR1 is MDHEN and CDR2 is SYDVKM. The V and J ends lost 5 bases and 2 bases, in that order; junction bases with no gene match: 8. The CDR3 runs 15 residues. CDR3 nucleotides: TGTGCCAGCAGTCCCGACAGGGCCTTCAACTATGGCTACACCTTC. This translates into CASSPDRAFNYGYTF.

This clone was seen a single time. CDR3 in amino acids: CASSPRDRGRGYTF. The CDR3 region has the DNA TGTGCCAGTAGTCCTAGGGACAGGGGCCGCGGCTACACCTTC. The chain uses TRBV19 and TRBJ1-2; 10 nucleotides align to TRBD1. J gave up 8 bases and V 5 bases, and 8 bases lay outside the gene matches. Looked up from germline, CDR1 is LNHDA and CDR2 is SQIVND (reference sequence). The CDR3 totals 14 residues.

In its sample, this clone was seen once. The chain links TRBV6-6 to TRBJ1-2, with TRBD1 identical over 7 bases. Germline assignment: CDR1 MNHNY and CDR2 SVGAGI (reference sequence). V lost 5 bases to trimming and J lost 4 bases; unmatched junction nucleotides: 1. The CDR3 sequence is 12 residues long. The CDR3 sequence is CASSRTGYGYTF. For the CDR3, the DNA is TGTGCCAGCAGTCGGACAGGCTATGGCTACACCTTC.

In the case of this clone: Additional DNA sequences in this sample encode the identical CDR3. CDR3 residues: CAWSVKGQPRGPQHF. CDR3 coding DNA: TGTGCCTGGAGTGTAAAGGGGCAGCCCCGCGGGCCCCAGCATTTT. The rearrangement links TRBV30 to TRBJ1-5, with D perhaps TRBD1 (5 bases). CDR1 and CDR2 (germline): GTSNPN, SVGIG (reference sequence). The CDR3 is made up of 15 amino acids. The germline V and J ends were trimmed by 0 bases and 9 bases, with 18 bases remaining between them.

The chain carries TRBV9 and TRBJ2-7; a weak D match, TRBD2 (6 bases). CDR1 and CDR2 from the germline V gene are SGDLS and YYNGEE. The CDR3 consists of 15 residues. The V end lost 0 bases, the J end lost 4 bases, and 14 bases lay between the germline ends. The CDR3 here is CASSVDIAETYEQYF. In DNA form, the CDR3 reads TGTGCCAGCAGCGTAGATATAGCGGAGACATACGAGCAGTACTTC.

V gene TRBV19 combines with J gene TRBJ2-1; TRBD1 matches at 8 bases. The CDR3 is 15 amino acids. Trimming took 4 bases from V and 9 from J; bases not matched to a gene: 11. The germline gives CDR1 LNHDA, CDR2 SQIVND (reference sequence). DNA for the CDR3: TGTGCCAGTAGTAAACCGGGACAGGTGTTCGTTGAGCAGTTCTTC. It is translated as CASSKPGQVFVEQFF.

This CDR3 reads CASSLQGSYGYTF. In nucleotides, the CDR3 is TGCGCCAGCAGCTTGCAGGGTAGCTATGGCTACACCTTC. The chain has TRBV5-1 and TRBJ1-2; possibly TRBD1 for D (5 bases). V was pared by 1 base and J by 4 bases, with 8 bases between. The CDR3 consists of 13 residues. In germline, CDR1 is SGHRS, CDR2 YFSETQ. The variable domain in full, with the rest retrieved from reference TRBV5-1 and TRBJ1-2, is KAGVTQTPRYLIKTRGQQVTLSCSPISGHRSVSWYQQTPGQGLQFLFEYFSETQRNKGNFPGRFSGRQFSNSRSEMNVSTLELGDSALYLCASSLQGSYGYTFGSGTRLTVV.

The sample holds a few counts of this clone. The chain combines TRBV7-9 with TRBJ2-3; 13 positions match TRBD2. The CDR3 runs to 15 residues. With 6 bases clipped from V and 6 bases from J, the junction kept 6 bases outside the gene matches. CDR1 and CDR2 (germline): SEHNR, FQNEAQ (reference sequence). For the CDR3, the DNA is TGTGCCAGCAGGTTAATGGGACTAGCGGGGGATACGCAGTATTTT. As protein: CASRLMGLAGDTQYF. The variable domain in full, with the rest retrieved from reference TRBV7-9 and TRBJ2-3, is DTGVSQNPRHKITKRGQNVTFRCDPISEHNRLYWYRQTLGQGPEFLTYFQNEAQLEKSRLLSDRFSAERPKGSFSTLEIQRTEQGDSAMYLCASRLMGLAGDTQYFGPGTRLTVL.

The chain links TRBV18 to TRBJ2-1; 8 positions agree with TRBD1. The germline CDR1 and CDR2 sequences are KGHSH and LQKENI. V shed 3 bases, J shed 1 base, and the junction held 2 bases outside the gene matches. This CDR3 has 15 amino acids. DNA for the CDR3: TGTGCCAGCTCACCCGGGACAGGATCCTACAATGAGCAGTTCTTC. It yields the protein CASSPGTGSYNEQFF.

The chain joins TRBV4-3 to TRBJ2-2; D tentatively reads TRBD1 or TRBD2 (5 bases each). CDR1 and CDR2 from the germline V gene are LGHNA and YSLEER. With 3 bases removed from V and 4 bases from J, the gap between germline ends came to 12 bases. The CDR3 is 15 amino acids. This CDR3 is CASSHNGAITGELFF. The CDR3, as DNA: TGCGCCAGCAGCCACAACGGGGCGATCACCGGGGAGCTGTTTTTT.

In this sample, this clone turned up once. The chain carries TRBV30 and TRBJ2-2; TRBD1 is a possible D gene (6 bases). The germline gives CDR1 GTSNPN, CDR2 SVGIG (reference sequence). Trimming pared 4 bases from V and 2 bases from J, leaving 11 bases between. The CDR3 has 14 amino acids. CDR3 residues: CAWNQGPNTGELFF. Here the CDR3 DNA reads TGTGCCTGGAACCAGGGGCCTAACACCGGGGAGCTGTTTTTT.